Listed below are T cell receptor beta chains from one sample, sequenced in a study of shared clonotypes between healthy human individuals. The protocol was immunoSEQ multiplex PCR, while the TCRdb copy is restricted to in-frame clones and leaves out a portion. Of roughly 1 million clones listed, around four fifths are singletons. The sequenced sample was memory CD4+ T cells sorted from blood. The receptors come from a man between 18 and 35 years old in good health. The CDR3 runs from the conserved cysteine through the conserved F or W. Fields, in order: V gene, J gene, clone size, D gene, CDR3 DNA, CDR3 protein. D genes are given only for firm matches. Not every row has a clone size; where given, it reads once, few, many or a size class.

v_call: TRBV5-4
j_call: TRBJ1-5
clone_size: .
d_call: .
cdr3_nt: TGTGCCACCGAAACTGCCAGGGGCAATCAGCCCCAGCATTTT
cdr3_aa: CATETARGNQPQHF

v_call: TRBV29-1
j_call: TRBJ1-1
clone_size: .
d_call: .
cdr3_nt: TGCAGCGTTCTGGGGACTTTGGGAGTCGCTGAAGCTTTCTTT
cdr3_aa: CSVLGTLGVAEAFF

v_call: TRBV7-9
j_call: TRBJ1-1
clone_size: .
d_call: .
cdr3_nt: TGTGCCAGCAGCTTAGACAGCCCAAACACTGAAGCTTTCTTT
cdr3_aa: CASSLDSPNTEAFF

v_call: TRBV14
j_call: TRBJ2-1
clone_size: .
d_call: TRBD2
cdr3_nt: TGTGCCAGCAGCCGATGGACTAGCGGGAGAAGCGGTGAGCAGTTCTTC
cdr3_aa: CASSRWTSGRSGEQFF

v_call: TRBV9
j_call: TRBJ1-2
clone_size: many
d_call: TRBD1
cdr3_nt: TGTGCCAGCAGCGAATCGGGACAGGGGGCGCGTACGGGCTACACCTTC
cdr3_aa: CASSESGQGARTGYTF

v_call: TRBV28
j_call: TRBJ1-6
clone_size: .
d_call: TRBD1
cdr3_nt: TGTGCCAGCAGTCCAAGGACAGGGGGTTCTCGTTATAATTCACCCCTCCACTTT
cdr3_aa: CASSPRTGGSRYNSPLHF

v_call: TRBV5-1
j_call: TRBJ1-2
clone_size: .
d_call: .
cdr3_nt: TGCGCCAGCAGCCTAGGACAGCCTGGGGACTATGGCTACACCTTC
cdr3_aa: CASSLGQPGDYGYTF

v_call: TRBV18
j_call: TRBJ1-2
clone_size: .
d_call: .
cdr3_nt: TGTGCCAGCTCACCATCTCTGACCGGACCATATGGCTACACCTTC
cdr3_aa: CASSPSLTGPYGYTF

v_call: TRBV5-1
j_call: TRBJ1-3
clone_size: .
d_call: .
cdr3_nt: TGCGCCAGCAGCTTGGCCCTGGGGACTAATGGAAACACCATATATTTT
cdr3_aa: CASSLALGTNGNTIYF

v_call: TRBV9
j_call: TRBJ2-3
clone_size: few
d_call: TRBD2
cdr3_nt: TGTGCCAGCAGCGCGGGGACTAGCGGGAGAGATACGCAGTATTTT
cdr3_aa: CASSAGTSGRDTQYF

v_call: TRBV5-1
j_call: TRBJ2-7
clone_size: once
d_call: TRBD1
cdr3_nt: TGCGCCAGCAGCAACCAGGGGGCGGCCTACGAGCAGTACTTC
cdr3_aa: CASSNQGAAYEQYF

v_call: TRBV11-3
j_call: TRBJ2-7
clone_size: .
d_call: .
cdr3_nt: TGTGCCAGCAGCCCCGTAAAGAGCTCCTACGAGCAGTACTTC
cdr3_aa: CASSPVKSSYEQYF

v_call: TRBV6-4
j_call: TRBJ2-2
clone_size: once
d_call: .
cdr3_nt: TGTGCCAGCCGTTCGGGCGGCCGATCTTCCACCGGGGAGCTGTTTTTT
cdr3_aa: CASRSGGRSSTGELFF

v_call: TRBV5-5
j_call: TRBJ2-5
clone_size: .
d_call: TRBD1
cdr3_nt: TGTGCCTCAACCCGGGACAGGGGGACCCAGTACTTC
cdr3_aa: CASTRDRGTQYF

v_call: TRBV5-1
j_call: TRBJ2-7
clone_size: .
d_call: .
cdr3_nt: TGCGCCAGCAGCTTGTCAGTCTCCTACGAGCAGTACTTC
cdr3_aa: CASSLSVSYEQYF

v_call: TRBV7-9
j_call: TRBJ1-4
clone_size: .
d_call: TRBD1
cdr3_nt: TGTGCCAGCAGCGTTGGACAGGCGACTAATGAAAAACTGTTTTTT
cdr3_aa: CASSVGQATNEKLFF

v_call: TRBV28
j_call: TRBJ1-2
clone_size: .
d_call: .
cdr3_nt: TGTGCCAGCAGTTTCGCAGGCGTCTTATATGGCTACACCTTC
cdr3_aa: CASSFAGVLYGYTF

v_call: TRBV5-1
j_call: TRBJ1-2
clone_size: .
d_call: .
cdr3_nt: TGCGCCAGCAGCCCAGGCTCGGGTTGGTCTTTTGACTACACCTTC
cdr3_aa: CASSPGSGWSFDYTF

v_call: TRBV6-1
j_call: TRBJ1-5
clone_size: once
d_call: .
cdr3_nt: TGTGCCAGCAGTGGCCGCGGGGGTCTACTTGGCAATCAGCCCCAGCATTTT
cdr3_aa: CASSGRGGLLGNQPQHF

v_call: TRBV27
j_call: TRBJ1-6
clone_size: .
d_call: TRBD1
cdr3_nt: TGTGCCAGCAGTAGGACAGGGGACGAGAATTCACCCCTCCACTTT
cdr3_aa: CASSRTGDENSPLHF

v_call: TRBV6-1
j_call: TRBJ1-2
clone_size: once
d_call: .
cdr3_nt: TGTGCCAGCAGTGTGTCAACAGGGTTCGCTAACTATGGCTACACCTTC
cdr3_aa: CASSVSTGFANYGYTF

v_call: TRBV5-1
j_call: TRBJ1-1
clone_size: .
d_call: .
cdr3_nt: TGCGCCAGCAGCTTGGCCCCAGGGGTGAACACTGAAGCTTTCTTT
cdr3_aa: CASSLAPGVNTEAFF

v_call: TRBV2
j_call: TRBJ2-7
clone_size: .
d_call: .
cdr3_nt: TGTGCCAGCAGAGGGCAGTCAGTTGGCCACGAGCAGTACTTC
cdr3_aa: CASRGQSVGHEQYF

v_call: TRBV5-1
j_call: TRBJ1-1
clone_size: .
d_call: .
cdr3_nt: TGCGCCAGCAGCTTGGAGCGGATGAACACTGAAGCTTTCTTT
cdr3_aa: CASSLERMNTEAFF

v_call: TRBV10-3
j_call: TRBJ1-1
clone_size: .
d_call: .
cdr3_nt: TGTGCCATCCTAAGATCCAGGGACACTGAAGCTTTCTTT
cdr3_aa: CAILRSRDTEAFF

v_call: TRBV2
j_call: TRBJ2-7
clone_size: .
d_call: .
cdr3_nt: TGTGCCAGCAGCCTACTCCAGCTCTACGAGCAGTACTTC
cdr3_aa: CASSLLQLYEQYF

v_call: TRBV2
j_call: TRBJ2-5
clone_size: .
d_call: .
cdr3_nt: TGTGCCAGCAATCCGGGAACCCGGGAGACCCAGTACTTC
cdr3_aa: CASNPGTRETQYF

v_call: TRBV7-6
j_call: TRBJ2-1
clone_size: .
d_call: .
cdr3_nt: TGTGCCAGCAGCTTACAGGGGATCGGGTCCTACAATGAGCAGTTCTTC
cdr3_aa: CASSLQGIGSYNEQFF

v_call: TRBV6-5
j_call: TRBJ1-1
clone_size: .
d_call: .
cdr3_nt: TGTGCCAGCAGGAGACAGCTTTCGAACACTGAAGCTTTCTTT
cdr3_aa: CASRRQLSNTEAFF

v_call: TRBV5-4
j_call: TRBJ2-1
clone_size: few
d_call: TRBD2
cdr3_nt: TGTGCCAGCAGCTTGTCTCCGGGAGGGCCCCACAATGAGCAGTTCTTC
cdr3_aa: CASSLSPGGPHNEQFF

v_call: TRBV14
j_call: TRBJ1-2
clone_size: .
d_call: .
cdr3_nt: TGTGCCAGCAGCCGGACATGGGTCTATGGCTACACCTTC
cdr3_aa: CASSRTWVYGYTF

v_call: TRBV5-1
j_call: TRBJ2-3
clone_size: once
d_call: TRBD1
cdr3_nt: TGCGCCAGCAGCTTGGTAGGACAGGGGGCCTTCACAGATACGCAGTATTTT
cdr3_aa: CASSLVGQGAFTDTQYF

v_call: TRBV7-2
j_call: TRBJ1-1
clone_size: .
d_call: .
cdr3_nt: TGTGCCAGCAGCCTAAACGCAGTTGTGAACACTGAAGCTTTCTTT
cdr3_aa: CASSLNAVVNTEAFF

v_call: TRBV4-1
j_call: TRBJ2-2
clone_size: .
d_call: .
cdr3_nt: TGCGCCAGCACCGAAGGGGGGAACACCGGGGAGCTGTTTTTT
cdr3_aa: CASTEGGNTGELFF

v_call: TRBV19
j_call: TRBJ2-3
clone_size: .
d_call: .
cdr3_nt: TGTGCCAGTAGTACGACTCCTAGCACAGATACGCAGTATTTT
cdr3_aa: CASSTTPSTDTQYF

v_call: TRBV11-2
j_call: TRBJ1-3
clone_size: .
d_call: .
cdr3_nt: TGTGCCAGCAGCTTAGGCAGTTTATCGGGAAACACCATATATTTT
cdr3_aa: CASSLGSLSGNTIYF

v_call: TRBV5-1
j_call: TRBJ2-3
clone_size: .
d_call: .
cdr3_nt: TGCGCCAGCAGCTTGGACTCACTAGGGTACACAGATACGCAGTATTTT
cdr3_aa: CASSLDSLGYTDTQYF

v_call: TRBV9
j_call: TRBJ2-2
clone_size: .
d_call: .
cdr3_nt: TGTGCCAGCAGCCAAAGGTGGTATTCGCGGGAGAACACCGGGGAGCTGTTTTTT
cdr3_aa: CASSQRWYSRENTGELFF

v_call: TRBV4-1
j_call: TRBJ2-3
clone_size: .
d_call: .
cdr3_nt: TGCGCCAGCAGCACCAGCTACCGGGATCCGAAAACCGCCAGCACAGATACGCAGTATTTT
cdr3_aa: CASSTSYRDPKTASTDTQYF

v_call: TRBV7-2
j_call: TRBJ2-7
clone_size: .
d_call: .
cdr3_nt: TGTGCCAGCAGCTTAGTGGGGCAACTCTCCTACGAGCAGTACTTC
cdr3_aa: CASSLVGQLSYEQYF

v_call: TRBV6-6
j_call: TRBJ2-1
clone_size: .
d_call: TRBD2
cdr3_nt: TGTGCCAGCAGAACCGGGACTAGCGGCTACAATGAGCAGTTCTTC
cdr3_aa: CASRTGTSGYNEQFF

v_call: TRBV28
j_call: TRBJ1-2
clone_size: few
d_call: .
cdr3_nt: TGTGCCAGCAGAGCCACAGTACACTATGGCTACACCTTC
cdr3_aa: CASRATVHYGYTF

v_call: TRBV19
j_call: TRBJ1-3
clone_size: .
d_call: .
cdr3_nt: TGTGCCAGCCGGACAGAAAATTCTGGAAACACCATATATTTT
cdr3_aa: CASRTENSGNTIYF

v_call: TRBV6-1
j_call: TRBJ1-4
clone_size: .
d_call: .
cdr3_nt: TGTGCCAGCAGTGAATCGTATTGGGAAAAACTGTTTTTT
cdr3_aa: CASSESYWEKLFF

v_call: TRBV5-1
j_call: TRBJ2-2
clone_size: .
d_call: .
cdr3_nt: TGCGCCAGCAGTTACGGAAGCACCGGGGAGCTGTTTTTT
cdr3_aa: CASSYGSTGELFF

v_call: TRBV7-2
j_call: TRBJ2-1
clone_size: .
d_call: .
cdr3_nt: TGTGCCAGCAGCTCTCTAGTTGGTAATGAGCAGTTCTTC
cdr3_aa: CASSSLVGNEQFF

v_call: TRBV27
j_call: TRBJ2-6
clone_size: .
d_call: TRBD1
cdr3_nt: TGTGCCAGCAGTTTAGGGCTCGGACAGGTTTACTCCTCTGGGGCCAACGTCCTGACTTTC
cdr3_aa: CASSLGLGQVYSSGANVLTF

v_call: TRBV7-3
j_call: TRBJ2-6
clone_size: .
d_call: .
cdr3_nt: TGTGCCAGCAGCTCAAGGGTCTCTGGGGCCAACGTCCTGACTTTC
cdr3_aa: CASSSRVSGANVLTF

v_call: TRBV5-8
j_call: TRBJ2-4
clone_size: .
d_call: TRBD2
cdr3_nt: TGTGCCAGCAGCTTGACTAGCGGGAAACAAAACATTCAGTACTTC
cdr3_aa: CASSLTSGKQNIQYF

v_call: TRBV28
j_call: TRBJ1-2
clone_size: .
d_call: .
cdr3_nt: TGTGCCAGCAGCCTGGAGGTGGGGGGCTACACCTTC
cdr3_aa: CASSLEVGGYTF

v_call: TRBV2
j_call: TRBJ2-3
clone_size: .
d_call: TRBD2
cdr3_nt: TGTGCCAGCAGTCTTACTAGCGGGGGAGATACGCAGTATTTT
cdr3_aa: CASSLTSGGDTQYF

v_call: TRBV4-3
j_call: TRBJ2-1
clone_size: few
d_call: TRBD2
cdr3_nt: TGCGCCAGCAGCCAAGATGTAGGCGGGGGGTCCTACAATGAGCAGTTCTTC
cdr3_aa: CASSQDVGGGSYNEQFF

v_call: TRBV19
j_call: TRBJ1-5
clone_size: .
d_call: .
cdr3_nt: TGTGCCAGTGCCCAATCAAACGAGAATCAGCCCCAGCATTTT
cdr3_aa: CASAQSNENQPQHF

v_call: TRBV18
j_call: TRBJ1-1
clone_size: few
d_call: .
cdr3_nt: TGTGCCAGCTCACCACAGTACACTGAAGCTTTCTTT
cdr3_aa: CASSPQYTEAFF

v_call: TRBV20-1
j_call: TRBJ1-1
clone_size: few
d_call: .
cdr3_nt: TGCAGTACCAGTCCCAACACTGAAGCTTTCTTT
cdr3_aa: CSTSPNTEAFF

v_call: TRBV7-8
j_call: TRBJ2-3
clone_size: .
d_call: TRBD2
cdr3_nt: TGTGCCAGCAGCCCTCGCTCGGGCGGCGGGAGTCTGGGAGGCACGCAGTATTTT
cdr3_aa: CASSPRSGGGSLGGTQYF

v_call: TRBV6-1
j_call: TRBJ2-7
clone_size: .
d_call: .
cdr3_nt: TGTGCCAGCAACAGTTACTACGAGCAGTACTTC
cdr3_aa: CASNSYYEQYF

v_call: TRBV9
j_call: TRBJ2-2
clone_size: .
d_call: .
cdr3_nt: TGTGCCAGCAGTCAGCTGGCCAGCAACACCGGGGAGCTGTTTTTT
cdr3_aa: CASSQLASNTGELFF